This T cell receptor (beta chain) was captured by sequencing in a study of blood T cell repertoires in COVID-19 (dated by TCRdb to about 2020). For context, the study as a whole: The collaborator samples originated in the United States, Italy and Spain and spanned the acute and convalescent phases of COVID-19. The repertoires were released in a freely available public database intended as a resource for research on the immune response to SARS-CoV-2. Deeply sampled blood TCRbeta repertoires from subjects exposed to, actively infected with, or recovered from COVID-19 were included in the dataset. The prospective study material was composed of cDNA or gDNA derived from T cells, B-cell-depleted T cells, or PBMCs. Where HLA class I and class II types were available, the types were taken from metadata supplied by the sample provider, not from assay-based typing. A de-identified subject ID, COVID-19 status, age in years and sex were almost always included in the sample metadata. The samples were drawn from the first 160 participants of the ongoing ImmuneRACE study and from some 1,300 subjects provided by 6 global collaborators.

Germline trimming amounts to 6 bases on V and 8 bases on J, with 16 as the count of junction bases outside the gene matches. CDR1 is given as LGHNT and CDR2 as FRNRAP, both from the germline V gene. The CDR3 starts with the cysteine, ends with the phenylalanine, and has 16 residues. The kept DNA is CDR3 alone, 48 bases in frame from the first base. Study-level results and caveats: How much clinical and demographic metadata was included differed by source and by participant, and the metadata was provided uncurated.

TCRbeta CDR3 regions were amplified from genomic DNA using the immunoSEQ Assay, a bias-controlled multiplex PCR. In the authors' own workflow: Nucleated cell counts per sample were estimated from amplification of reference gene primers within the assay. To quantify the absolute abundance of each unique TCRbeta CDR3 rearrangement, sequence reads were collapsed and filtered. Productive Simpson clonality was computed per sample as the square root of Simpson's diversity index over productive rearrangements. TCRdb took this table from immuneACCESS and kept in-frame rearrangements with V and J called. Such tables lack part of the clones; where checked against another copy, unresolved V genes explain under half of the gap, and the rest is unexplained. V and J calls and clone size are given by that table; D and trimming were obtained from the DNA. This sample comprises about 130,000 clones, 70% to 80% of them detected only once. The ten largest clones add up to approximately 9.9% of the sample.

In the case of this clone: The antigen it recognizes is unknown. No quality values exist for individual bases; no much larger clone is one base distant.

Samples from volunteer blood donors who had recovered from COVID-19 were contributed by a second Seattle source. Each collaborating institution followed its own protocols to collect whole blood in K2EDTA tubes. For TCRbeta analysis, collaborators shipped samples as frozen whole blood, isolated PBMCs, or DNA extracted from either of those sample types. Sequencing was carried out using peripheral blood. The chain is assembled from TRBV12-5 and TRBJ2-1, with 7 central nucleotides matching TRBD1. The receptor's source is a man aged 55 to 70 who had recovered from COVID-19. CDR3 protein: CASGPGKGQVGDEQFF. The DNA sequence is given as TGTGCTAGTGGCCCAGGGAAAGGACAGGTGGGTGATGAGCAGTTCTTC.